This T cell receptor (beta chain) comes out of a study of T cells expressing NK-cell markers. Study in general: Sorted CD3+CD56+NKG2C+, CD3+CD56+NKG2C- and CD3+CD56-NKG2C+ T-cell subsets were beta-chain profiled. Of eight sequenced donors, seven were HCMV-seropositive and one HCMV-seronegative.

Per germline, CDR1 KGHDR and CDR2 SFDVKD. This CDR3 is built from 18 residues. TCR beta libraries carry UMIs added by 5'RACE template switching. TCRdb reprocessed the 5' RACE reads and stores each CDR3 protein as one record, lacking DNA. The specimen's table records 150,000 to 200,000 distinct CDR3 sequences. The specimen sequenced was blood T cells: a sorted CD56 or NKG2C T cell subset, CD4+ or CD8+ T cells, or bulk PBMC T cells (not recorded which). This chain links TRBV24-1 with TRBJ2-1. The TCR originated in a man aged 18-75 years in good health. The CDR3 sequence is CATSVIPDIFPANNEQFF.